One sample yielded the 30 T cell receptor beta chains listed below, sequenced in a study of early T cells in non-severe SARS-CoV-2 infection (TCRdb year 2021). Libraries came from 5' RACE. For sequencing, a NextSeq 500 was employed. TCRdb's own reprocessing of the public reads used fastp at Q25 and MiXCR and kept productive beta chains. Every entry covers one CDR3 protein and lists the most common genes and DNA from its rows. This sample comprises about 94,000 distinct CDR3 sequences, roughly 13% of them detected only once. Approximately 2% of the sample lies in the top ten. Specimen: whole blood. The source of these receptors is an adult who was a healthcare worker with PCR-confirmed SARS-CoV-2 infection or an uninfected control (not recorded which).

This chain uses TRBV9 with TRBJ2-3; D is unresolved. V shed 8 bases and J shed 5 bases, with 6 bases lying between them. In germline, CDR1 is SGDLS, CDR2 YYNGEE. This CDR3 comprises 10 residues. The DNA of the CDR3 is TGTGCCAGAGGAGAAGATACGCAGTATTTT. This sequence encodes CARGEDTQYF. Looking up the rest from reference TRBV9 and TRBJ2-3 gives the full variable domain: DSGVTQTPKHLITATGQRVTLRCSPRSGDLSVYWYQQSLDQGLQFLIQYYNGEERAKGNILERFSAQQFPDLHSELNLSSLELGDSALYFCARGEDTQYFGPGTRLTVL.

A note on this clonotype: Since a much larger clone is just one base distant, this may be a read error. This rearrangement joins TRBV7-9 to TRBJ2-7; no definite D call. CDR1 is SEHNR, CDR2 FQNEAQ, per germline (reference sequence). The CDR3 sequence is 14 residues long. In DNA form, the CDR3 reads TGTGCCAGCGGCTTAGCTGCACAGTCCTACGAGCAGTACTTC. It yields the protein CASGLAAQSYEQYF.

The chain has TRBV20-1 and TRBJ2-5; 7 bases agree with TRBD1. Germline V gene lookup returns CDR1 DFQATT and CDR2 SNEGSKA (reference sequence). This CDR3 is built from 15 residues. The CDR3: CSSSAQGDDQETQYF. DNA of the CDR3: TGCAGCAGCTCCGCGCAGGGGGACGACCAAGAGACCCAGTACTTC.

This clonotype came up many times. The chain joins TRBV29-1 to TRBJ1-1, with D hard to call. Germline CDR1 reads SQVTM; CDR2 reads ANQGSEA. The CDR3 is 14 residues long. V was shortened by 7 bases and J by 3 bases, with 18 bases between the two germline ends. The CDR3 DNA reads as TGCAGCGCCGCCCTTTTTCGGGAGGACACTGAAGCTTTCTTT. It is translated as CSAALFREDTEAFF.

This clonotype was seen at least ten times. The chain employs TRBV19 and TRBJ2-7; tentatively, D is TRBD1 (5 bases). Germline CDR1 is LNHDA and CDR2 is SQIVND (reference sequence). The CDR3 contains 13 residues. Trimming left V 2 bases short and J 7 bases short, with 12 bases between. In DNA form, the CDR3 reads TGTGCCAGTAGTATATTTAGGGGTCGTGAGCAGTACTTC. The encoded protein is CASSIFRGREQYF. Complete variable domain (other parts from reference TRBV19 and TRBJ2-7): DGGITQSPKYLFRKEGQNVTLSCEQNLNHDAMYWYRQDPGQGLRLIYYSQIVNDFQKGDIAEGYSVSREKKESFPLTVTSAQKNPTAFYLCASSIFRGREQYFGPGTRLTVT.

This clonotype was detected many times. The rearrangement links TRBV10-3 to TRBJ1-2, with 10 bases lining up with TRBD1. CDR1 and CDR2 from the germline V gene are ENHRY and SYGVKD. The V segment lost 1 base and the J segment 4 bases; nucleotides outside the gene matches: 3. The CDR3 consists of 15 residues. Here the CDR3 DNA reads TGTGCCATCAGTGAGTGGGACAGGGGTGGCTATGGCTACACCTTC. It encodes CAISEWDRGGYGYTF.

This clonotype has more than one count but fewer than ten. CDR3: CASSRWGGLDTDTQYF. CDR3 nucleotide sequence: TGTGCCAGCAGCAGGTGGGGAGGTTTGGACACAGATACGCAGTATTTT. The rearrangement links TRBV11-2 to TRBJ2-3; a weak D match, TRBD2 (6 bases). CDR3 length: 16 residues. Trimming stripped 5 bases from V and 2 bases from J, with 17 bases between. CDR1 and CDR2 (germline): SGHAT, FQNNGV.

The rearrangement links TRBV20-1 to TRBJ1-5, with D possibly TRBD1 on 6 matching bases. V was trimmed by 6 bases and J by 7 bases, leaving 19 bases between them. Germline V gene lookup returns CDR1 DFQATT and CDR2 SNEGSKA (reference sequence). This CDR3 contains 14 residues. As DNA, the CDR3 is TGCAGTGCCGGCGGAGGGAGGGGGACGCAGCCCCAGCATTTT. As protein: CSAGGGRGTQPQHF.

The sample holds many counts of this clonotype. The rearrangement links TRBV6-2 or TRBV6-3 to TRBJ1-1; D is perhaps TRBD1 (6 bases). The V gene lost 6 bases and the J gene lost 6 bases, with 8 bases spanning the gap. Germline V gene sequence: CDR1 MNHEY, CDR2 SVGEGT. This CDR3 has 11 residues. CDR3 in DNA: TGTGCCAGCAGGGGACACCCTGAAGCTTTCTTT. The encoded protein is CASRGHPEAFF.

This clonotype was counted many times. This rearrangement joins TRBV9 to TRBJ1-6; the D gene is possibly TRBD1 (5 bases). Germline values: CDR1 SGDLS, CDR2 YYNGEE. CDR3 size: 15 residues. Trimming cost V 3 bases and J 10 bases, with 17 bases left between them. The CDR3: CASSATWGTESPLHF. CDR3 nucleotides: TGTGCCAGCAGCGCAACCTGGGGGACTGAGTCACCCCTCCACTTT.

V usage is TRBV5-6 and J usage is TRBJ2-5, with no clear D. Germline CDR1 is SGHDT and CDR2 is YYEEEE. The V gene lost 0 bases and the J gene lost 5 bases, with 14 bases spanning the gap. This CDR3 spans 15 amino acids. CDR3 sequence: CASSLAVRSPETQYF. The CDR3 DNA sequence: TGTGCCAGCAGCTTGGCAGTACGGTCCCCGGAGACCCAGTACTTC.

This clonotype was observed a handful of times. The J gene is TRBJ2-4, the V gene TRBV7-3, with TRBD1 matching 8 bases. Germline assignment: CDR1 SGHTA and CDR2 FQGTGA. With 4 bases clipped from V and 9 bases from J, the junction kept 5 bases outside the gene matches. The CDR3 totals 13 residues. The CDR3 DNA sequence: TGTGCCAGCAGCTCAGGACAGGGTAGCATTCAGTACTTC. This gives the protein CASSSGQGSIQYF.

The V and J genes are TRBV5-6 and TRBJ1-2; 8 bases align to TRBD1. Germline V CDR1 and CDR2: SGHDT, YYEEEE. The CDR3 runs 15 residues. The trim removed 4 bases at V and 6 bases at J, leaving 11 bases unmatched. CDR3 residues: CASSNLDREGNGYTF. CDR3 coding DNA: TGTGCCAGCAGCAACCTGGACAGGGAAGGCAATGGCTACACCTTC.

This clonotype was seen ten or more times. The CDR3 protein is CSASSTGGNSPLHF. The CDR3 bases are TGCAGTGCTAGCTCGACAGGGGGAAATTCACCCCTCCACTTT. The chain recombines TRBV20-1 with TRBJ1-6; 9 nucleotides line up with TRBD1. Germline V lookup: CDR1 DFQATT, CDR2 SNEGSKA (reference sequence). With V trimmed by 3 bases and J by 7 bases, 4 bases remained unmatched. The CDR3 is 14 amino acids.

This clonotype was counted many times. The genes are TRBV24-1 and TRBJ2-3, with 7 nucleotides matching TRBD2. V shed 6 bases and J 3 bases; nucleotides not matched to a gene: 11. Looked up from germline, CDR1 is KGHDR and CDR2 is SFDVKD. This CDR3 spans 16 amino acids. This CDR3 reads CATSLGDYRATDTQYF. Written as DNA, the CDR3 is TGTGCCACCAGTTTGGGGGACTATCGGGCGACAGATACGCAGTATTTT.

This clonotype was recorded many times. The chain employs TRBV5-1 and TRBJ2-2; 9 bases are a match to TRBD2. This CDR3 is built from 14 residues. Germline CDR1 SGHRS, CDR2 YFSETQ. V was pared by 4 bases and J by 6 bases, with 4 bases of the junction left unmatched. The CDR3 DNA is TGCGCCAGCAGCCCGCGGGGGGGTGCCGGGGAGCTGTTTTTT. The encoded protein is CASSPRGGAGELFF.

The chain recombines TRBV2 with TRBJ2-5; 9 bases are shared with TRBD2. Germline loops: CDR1 SNHLY, CDR2 FYNNEI. J was trimmed by 5 bases and V by 4 bases; bases with no gene match: 11. This CDR3 has 16 residues. CDR3 sequence reads: CASSGGDSGGPETQYF. The CDR3 bases are TGTGCCAGCAGTGGCGGGGATAGCGGGGGCCCCGAGACCCAGTACTTC.

The rearrangement uses TRBV3-1 and TRBJ2-7; no firm D call. V was trimmed by 1 base and J by 6 bases, leaving 4 bases between them. The germline V gene encodes CDR1 LGHDT and CDR2 YNNKEL (reference sequence). This CDR3 has 11 residues. The CDR3 nucleotides read TGTGCCAGCAGCCAAGGTCCCGAGCAGTACTTC. This codes for CASSQGPEQYF.

This clonotype has only a few counts. The chain carries TRBV28 and TRBJ2-1, with 8 nucleotides matching TRBD1. The CDR3 spans 17 residues. The germline CDR1 and CDR2 sequences are MDHEN and SYDVKM. V was clipped by 5 bases and J by 2 bases; unmatched bases: 11. The CDR3 nucleotides read TGTGCCAGCAGTCACACTCTACAGGGGGTCACCTACAATGAGCAGTTCTTC. This translates into CASSHTLQGVTYNEQFF.

With respect to this clonotype: The junction does not match germline at one end; this may be a read error. J is TRBJ2-2 and V is TRBV6-2 or TRBV6-3; maybe TRBD2 (7 bases). The CDR3 is made up of 15 amino acids. Germline CDR1 and CDR2: MNHEY and SVGEGT. CDR3 sequence (DNA): TGTGCCAGCAGTATGCTGGGGGGGCGGACCGGGGAGCTGTCTTTT. Its protein product is CASSMLGGRTGELSF.

This clonotype came up once. V gene TRBV7-9 combines with J gene TRBJ1-2; no clear D gene. Trimming took 3 bases from V and 1 from J, leaving 12 bases between them. CDR1 and CDR2 (germline): SEHNR, FQNEAQ (reference sequence). There are 15 residues in the CDR3. CDR3 amino acids: CASSLVARDNYGYTF. The CDR3 DNA reads TGTGCCAGCAGCTTGGTGGCACGGGATAACTATGGCTACACCTTC.

This clonotype has a handful of counts. This rearrangement joins TRBV29-1 to TRBJ2-1; 7 bases match TRBD2. J lost 6 bases, V lost 6 bases, and 5 bases had no gene match. Germline values: CDR1 SQVTM, CDR2 ANQGSEA. The CDR3 totals 12 residues. DNA for the CDR3: TGCAGCGTCAAGCCGGGAGGCAATGAGCAGTTCTTC. The encoded protein is CSVKPGGNEQFF.

This clonotype was counted at least ten times. J is TRBJ1-6 and V is TRBV5-1; no clear D gene. Germline loops: CDR1 SGHRS, CDR2 YFSETQ. This CDR3 has 15 amino acids. V gave up 4 bases and J gave up 6 bases, with 14 bases separating them. The DNA for the CDR3 is TGCGCCAGCAGCCCCCGCGCCGGGGTTAATTCACCCCTCCACTTT. This translates into CASSPRAGVNSPLHF.

This clonotype came up a few times. This chain joins TRBV3-1 and TRBJ1-2; 7 bases match TRBD1. J gave up 8 bases and V 4 bases, and 4 bases lay outside the gene matches. The CDR3 is made up of 12 amino acids. Germline-derived CDR1 and CDR2 are LGHDT and YNNKEL (reference sequence). CDR3 region: CASSPLTGGYTF. The CDR3 region has the DNA TGTGCCAGCAGCCCATTGACAGGGGGCTACACCTTC.

The J gene is TRBJ2-5, the V gene TRBV3-1, with D perhaps assigned TRBD1 or TRBD2 (6 bases each). Germline values: CDR1 LGHDT, CDR2 YNNKEL (reference sequence). Between the trimmed V and J ends, which lost 1 base and 5 bases, there was a span of 8 bases. This CDR3 is built from 13 residues. In DNA form, the CDR3 reads TGTGCCAGCAGCCAAGCCGGGGGCGAGACCCAGTACTTC. Translated, it gives CASSQAGGETQYF.

This clonotype has just a few counts. The gene calls are TRBV3-1 and TRBJ1-5; the D is unclear. The CDR3 covers 13 residues. Trimming left V 2 bases short and J 1 base short, with 3 bases between. In germline, CDR1 is LGHDT, CDR2 YNNKEL (reference sequence). The CDR3 protein is CASSQYSNQPQHF. In DNA form, the CDR3 reads TGTGCCAGCAGCCAATACAGCAATCAGCCCCAGCATTTT. The full variable domain, rest sourced from reference TRBV3-1 and TRBJ1-5, is DTAVSQTPKYLVTQMGNDKSIKCEQNLGHDTMYWYKQDSKKFLKIMFSYNNKELIINETVPNRFSPKSPDKAHLNLHINSLELGDSAVYFCASSQYSNQPQHFGDGTRLSIL.

This clonotype was detected ten times or more. The J gene is TRBJ2-6, the V gene TRBV7-2, with D unclear. Germline CDR1 is SGHTA and CDR2 is FQGNSA. V gave up 1 base and J gave up 0 bases, with 10 bases separating them. This CDR3 is built from 17 residues. CDR3 region: CASSLGPQYSGANVLTF. CDR3 sequence (DNA): TGTGCCAGCAGCTTAGGCCCGCAATACTCTGGGGCCAACGTCCTGACTTTC.

This clonotype was seen a handful of times. This chain uses TRBV12-3 or TRBV12-4 with TRBJ2-2; 9 nucleotides agree with TRBD1. Trimming removed 6 bases from V and 5 bases from J; junction bases left unmatched: 10. This CDR3 contains 16 residues. The CDR3 nucleotides read TGTGCCAGCAGCCCCCCCGGGACAGGGCGAACCGGGGAGCTGTTTTTT. It specifies CASSPPGTGRTGELFF.

This clonotype was picked up a small number of times. One end of the junction does not line up with germline, which may come from a read error. The chain is built from TRBV7-7 and TRBJ2-6, with D unclear. CDR1 and CDR2 from the germline V gene are SSHAT and FNYEAQ (reference sequence). This CDR3 contains 16 residues. CDR3 in amino acids: CASSFLNPSGANVLTF. DNA of the CDR3: TGTGCTAGCAGCTTTCTAAACCCCTCTGGGGCCAACGTCCTGACTTTC.

This clonotype was counted at least ten times. The CDR3 reads CASTPSSRSYNEQFF. In DNA form, the CDR3 reads TGCGCCAGCACACCTAGCAGTCGCTCCTACAATGAGCAGTTCTTC. V is TRBV5-1 and J is TRBJ2-1; D might be TRBD2 (5 bases). The CDR3 covers 15 residues. The V end lost 6 bases, the J end lost 0 bases, and 13 bases lay between the germline ends. Germline lookup yields CDR1 SGHRS and CDR2 YFSETQ.